This entry features one TCR beta chain sequence. This entry is derived from a study of blood T cell repertoires in COVID-19. Overall study context: The samples span acute and convalescent COVID-19 from the United States, Italy and Spain. From T cells, B-cell-depleted T cells, or PBMCs came the material, which was cDNA or gDNA.

In the original analysis: Counts of nucleated cells, estimated from reference gene primer amplification, were obtained. Some clones are missing from TCRdb's copy, which holds only in-frame ones; the method was immunoSEQ multiplex PCR. V, J and clone size are taken as reported in that table, and D and trimming were inferred from the DNA itself. This sample has a few hundred thousand clones, with more than 85% found just once. Symptom resolution, clearance, or two negative PCRs marked the recovered donors of Cohort 3. Specimen: PBMCs or T cells enriched from blood (not recorded which). The TCR sequence derives from a woman aged 25 to 39 who had recovered from COVID-19.

CDR3 sequence (DNA): TGTGCCAGCAGTTTACGGGGATTCGGAACAGATACGCAGTATTTT. Translating gives CASSLRGFGTDTQYF. The genes are TRBV27 and TRBJ2-3, with D possibly being TRBD2 (5 bases). Germline V lookup: CDR1 MNHEY, CDR2 SMNVEV (reference sequence). CDR3 length: 15 amino acids. Trimming left V 2 bases short and J 3 bases short, with 12 bases between.